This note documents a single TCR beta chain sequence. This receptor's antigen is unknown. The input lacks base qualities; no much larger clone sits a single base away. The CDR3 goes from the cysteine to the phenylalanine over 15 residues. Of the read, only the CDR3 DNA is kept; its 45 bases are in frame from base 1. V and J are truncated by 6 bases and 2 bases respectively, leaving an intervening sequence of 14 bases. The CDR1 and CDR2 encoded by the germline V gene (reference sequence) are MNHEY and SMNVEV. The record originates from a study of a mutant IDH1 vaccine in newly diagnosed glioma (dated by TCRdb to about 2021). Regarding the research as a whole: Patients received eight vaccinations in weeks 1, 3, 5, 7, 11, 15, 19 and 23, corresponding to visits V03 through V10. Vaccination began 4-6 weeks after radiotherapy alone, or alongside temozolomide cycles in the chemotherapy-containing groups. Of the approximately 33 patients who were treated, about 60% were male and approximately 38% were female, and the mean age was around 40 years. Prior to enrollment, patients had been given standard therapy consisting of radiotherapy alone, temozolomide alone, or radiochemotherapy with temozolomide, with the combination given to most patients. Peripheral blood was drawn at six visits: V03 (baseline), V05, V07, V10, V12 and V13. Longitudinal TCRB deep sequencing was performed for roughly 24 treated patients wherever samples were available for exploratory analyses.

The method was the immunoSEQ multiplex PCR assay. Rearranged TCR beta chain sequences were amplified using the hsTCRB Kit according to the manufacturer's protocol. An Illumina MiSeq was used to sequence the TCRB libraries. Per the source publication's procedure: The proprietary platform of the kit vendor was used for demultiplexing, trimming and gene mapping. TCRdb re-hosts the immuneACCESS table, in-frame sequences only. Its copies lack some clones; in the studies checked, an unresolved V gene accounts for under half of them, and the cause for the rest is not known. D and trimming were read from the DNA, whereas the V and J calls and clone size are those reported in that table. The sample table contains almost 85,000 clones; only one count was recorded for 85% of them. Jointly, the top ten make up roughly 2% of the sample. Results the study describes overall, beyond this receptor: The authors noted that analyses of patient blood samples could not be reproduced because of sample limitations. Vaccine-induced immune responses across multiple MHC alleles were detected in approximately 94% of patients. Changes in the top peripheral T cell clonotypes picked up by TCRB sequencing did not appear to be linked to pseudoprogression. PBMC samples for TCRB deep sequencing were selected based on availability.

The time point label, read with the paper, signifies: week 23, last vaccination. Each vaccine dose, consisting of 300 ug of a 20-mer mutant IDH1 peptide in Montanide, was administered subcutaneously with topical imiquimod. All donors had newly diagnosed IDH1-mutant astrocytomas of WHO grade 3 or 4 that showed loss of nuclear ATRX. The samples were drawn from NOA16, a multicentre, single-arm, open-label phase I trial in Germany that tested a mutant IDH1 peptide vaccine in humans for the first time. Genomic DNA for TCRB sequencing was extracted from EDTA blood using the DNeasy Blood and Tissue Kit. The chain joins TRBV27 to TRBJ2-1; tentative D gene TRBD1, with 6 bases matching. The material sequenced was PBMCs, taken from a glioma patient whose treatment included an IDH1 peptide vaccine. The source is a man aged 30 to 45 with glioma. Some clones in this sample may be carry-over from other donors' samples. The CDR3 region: CASRRGKTPYNEQFF. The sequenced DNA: TGTGCCAGCAGGAGGGGGAAAACACCCTACAATGAGCAGTTCTTC.